In this sample, the clone carrying this T cell receptor (beta chain) is medium-sized. The record originates from a study of T cells in tumors after PD-1 blockade. Background on the study: A subset received ongoing vismodegib 150 mg daily alongside anti-PD-1 therapy.

This CDR3 has 13 amino acids. Trimming removed 5 bases at V and 4 bases at J, with 11 bases between. Germline V gene data show CDR1 as MNHEY and CDR2 as SVGAGI. Assay: immunoSEQ multiplex PCR; the TCRdb copy retains only in-frame clones and omits some. In the table there are 14,000 or so clones, around 62% of which are singletons. The sample was tumor tissue, taken after anti-PD-1 treatment. The TCR comes from a human donor with cutaneous squamous cell carcinoma. The chain employs TRBV6-5 and TRBJ1-1; D may be TRBD1 (5 bases). CDR3 sequence: CASSTQGFTEAFF. CDR3 DNA: TGTGCCAGCAGTACTCAGGGTTTCACTGAAGCTTTCTTT.